The 7 T cell receptor beta chains given below trace back to one sample, sequenced in a study of OX40 agonist ivuxolimab in advanced cancers. Profiled with immunoSEQ multiplex PCR; TCRdb holds only in-frame clones, not every one. The data hold roughly 89,000 clones, with roughly 88% observed a single time. The sequences come from CD4+ or CD8+ T cells sorted from blood, collected in a trial of the OX40 agonist ivuxolimab. These receptor sequences come from an adult with an advanced solid tumor such as melanoma, head and neck, liver or kidney cancer.

The J gene is TRBJ2-1, the V gene TRBV9, with 13 bases aligning to TRBD2. Germline V gene lookup returns CDR1 SGDLS and CDR2 YYNGEE. The CDR3 extends over 17 amino acids. Trimming at V came to 2 bases and at J to 7 bases, leaving 9 bases not matched to a gene. CDR3 amino acids: CASSVRPGTSGINEQFF. The CDR3 DNA follows: TGTGCCAGCAGCGTCCGACCTGGGACTAGCGGGATAAATGAGCAGTTCTTC.

This clone occurred once. The J gene is TRBJ1-3, the V gene TRBV30; 7 positions match TRBD1. The V gene's germline CDR1 is GTSNPN and CDR2 SVGIG (reference sequence). CDR3 length equals 14 residues. The V and J ends lost 1 base and 0 bases, in that order; junction bases with no gene match: 0. CDR3 in DNA: TGTGCCTGGAGTGCAGGGGGCTCTGGAAACACCATATATTTT. Encoded protein: CAWSAGGSGNTIYF.

V and J are TRBV19 and TRBJ2-6, with 8 bases that match TRBD1. V lost 8 bases, J lost 2 bases, and 2 bases stayed unmatched. CDR1 and CDR2 from the germline V gene are LNHDA and SQIVND (reference sequence). CDR3 length equals 14 residues. The CDR3 here is CASAGGAGANVLTF. CDR3 sequence (DNA): TGTGCCAGTGCAGGGGGCGCTGGGGCCAACGTCCTGACTTTC.

The rearrangement joins TRBV7-2 to TRBJ2-7; 9 bases match TRBD2. With V trimmed by 1 base and J by 6 bases, 7 bases remained unmatched. The CDR3 covers 15 residues. The germline gives CDR1 SGHTA, CDR2 FQGNSA. This CDR3 reads CASSLVREGRSEQYF. The CDR3 DNA reads as TGTGCCAGCAGCTTAGTGCGGGAGGGCCGGTCCGAGCAGTACTTC. Variable domain in full (rest from reference TRBV7-2 and TRBJ2-7): GAGVSQSPSNKVTEKGKDVELRCDPISGHTALYWYRQSLGQGLEFLIYFQGNSAPDKSGLPSDRFSAERTGGSVSTLTIQRTQQEDSAVYLCASSLVREGRSEQYFGPGTRLTVT.

The rearrangement joins TRBV19 to TRBJ2-1; TRBD1 might be the D (6 bases). The V end lost 3 bases, the J end lost 7 bases, and 19 bases lay between the germline ends. This CDR3 contains 16 residues. CDR1 LNHDA and CDR2 SQIVND come from the germline V gene (reference sequence). CDR3 amino acids: CASSIFRGSLRNEQFF. The DNA for the CDR3 is TGTGCCAGTAGTATTTTCAGGGGTTCACTACGGAATGAGCAGTTCTTC.

The V call is TRBV10-3, the J call TRBJ2-4; D possibly corresponds to TRBD2 (5 bases). Germline-derived CDR1 and CDR2 are ENHRY and SYGVKD. The CDR3 covers 13 residues. Trimming removed 3 bases at V and 9 bases at J, with 12 bases between. CDR3 region: CAISDRTAGIQYF. The CDR3 DNA reads as TGTGCCATCAGTGATAGGACGGCGGGCATTCAGTACTTC.

This chain connects TRBV13 to TRBJ2-3; D uncertain. This CDR3 has 13 amino acids. The germline gives CDR1 PRHDT, CDR2 FYEKMQ (reference sequence). The V and J ends lost 1 base and 6 bases respectively, with 8 bases between them. CDR3 protein: CASSLAGPDTQYF. CDR3 DNA sequence: TGTGCCAGCAGCTTAGCTGGGCCCGATACGCAGTATTTT.